What follows is one T cell receptor (beta chain) and its context. The target of this receptor is not known. There are no base qualities to consult, and no much larger clone falls within one base. Inclusive of the bounding cysteine and phenylalanine, the CDR3 is 12 residues long. Of the read, only the CDR3 DNA is kept; its 36 bases are in frame from base 1. Trimming takes 5 bases from V and 4 bases from J, and the germline ends sit 8 bases apart. CDR1 and CDR2 (SGHAT, FQNNGV) derive from the germline V gene. The record originates from a study of blood T cell repertoires in COVID-19 (dated by TCRdb to 2020 to 2021). About the investigation overall: Samples covering the acute and convalescent phases of COVID-19 were provided by collaborators in the United States, Italy and Spain. Deeply sampled blood TCRbeta repertoires from subjects exposed to, actively infected with, or recovered from COVID-19 were included in the dataset. A freely available public database, intended as a resource for researchers studying the immune response to SARS-CoV-2, is where the repertoires were released. Where available, HLA class I and class II types were obtained from metadata supplied by the sample provider rather than from assay-based typing. The prospective study material was composed of cDNA or gDNA derived from T cells, B-cell-depleted T cells, or PBMCs. Nearly every sample came with metadata listing a de-identified subject ID, COVID-19 status, age in years and sex. The samples were drawn from the first 160 participants of the ongoing ImmuneRACE study and from 950 to 1,500 subjects provided by 6 global collaborators. Overall study outcomes, separate from this receptor: Clinical and demographic metadata were provided uncurated, with the amount varying by source and participant.

One collaborating source in Seattle enrolled patients during active infection and followed them longitudinally through the course of disease. Whole blood was collected in K2EDTA tubes by collaborating institutions according to the institutions' own protocols. For TCRbeta analysis, collaborator samples were shipped as frozen whole blood, as isolated PBMCs, or as DNA extracted from either sample type. The immunoSEQ Assay, a bias-controlled multiplex PCR, was used to amplify TCRbeta CDR3 regions from genomic DNA. The original pipeline was this. The number of nucleated cells in each sample was estimated from the amplification of reference gene primers within the assay. Sequence reads were collapsed and filtered to measure the absolute abundance of every unique TCRbeta CDR3 rearrangement. For each sample, productive Simpson clonality was calculated as the square root of Simpson's diversity index over productive rearrangements. TCRdb limited this immuneACCESS table to in-frame rearrangements with V and J called. A share of clones is missing; checked studies link under half to unresolved V genes, and the rest is unexplained. D and trimming come from the DNA, and the V and J calls and clone size come from that table. The sample data list some 300,000 clones, and about 87% of these were observed just once. 6.3% of the sample rests with the top ten.

The sequenced sample was peripheral blood. Rearrangement joined TRBV11-2 to TRBJ1-2; no D gene is confidently identified. This TCR derives from a woman between 45 and 60 years old with COVID-19, enrolled during active disease. The CDR3 region has the sequence CASSPEGYGYTF. The base sequence is TGTGCCAGCAGCCCGGAGGGCTATGGCTACACCTTC.